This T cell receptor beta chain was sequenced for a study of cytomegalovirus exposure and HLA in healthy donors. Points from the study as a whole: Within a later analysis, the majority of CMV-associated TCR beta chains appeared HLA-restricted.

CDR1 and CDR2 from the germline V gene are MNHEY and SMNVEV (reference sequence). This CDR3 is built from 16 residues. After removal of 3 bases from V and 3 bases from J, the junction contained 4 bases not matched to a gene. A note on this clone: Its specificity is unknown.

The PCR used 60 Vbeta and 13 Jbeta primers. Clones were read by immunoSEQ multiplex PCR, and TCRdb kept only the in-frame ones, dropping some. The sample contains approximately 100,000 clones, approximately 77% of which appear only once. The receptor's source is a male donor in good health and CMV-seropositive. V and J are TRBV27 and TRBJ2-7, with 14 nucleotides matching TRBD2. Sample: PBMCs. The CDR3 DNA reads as TGTGCCAGCAGTTTGACTAGCGGGGGGGCGGGCTACGAGCAGTACTTC. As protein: CASSLTSGGAGYEQYF.